A single sample is the source of the 29 T cell receptor beta chains below, sequenced in a study of CD8+CD57+ T cells in acquired aplastic anemia. CDR3 and TCR beta VDJ profiling relied on a genomic DNA template. TCRdb reanalysed the reads using MiXCR and keeps one entry per CDR3 protein. The data hold about 70,000 distinct CDR3 sequences, with 45% to 60% observed a single time. Sequencing was done on a sample of sorted CD4+, CD8+, or CD8+CD57+ T cells (not recorded which) from PBMCs. These receptors all come from a human donor in good health, serving as a control.

The sample holds many counts of this clonotype. This chain links TRBV3-1 with TRBJ2-5; D may match TRBD1 or TRBD2 (5 bases each). The CDR3 is 17 amino acids. CDR1 and CDR2 from the germline V gene are LGHDT and YNNKEL (reference sequence). Trimming took 0 bases from V and 5 from J, leaving 19 bases between them. CDR3 DNA: TGTGCCAGCAGCCAAGATTGGGACCCAGCAATAAGGGAGACCCAGTACTTC. This sequence encodes CASSQDWDPAIRETQYF.

This clonotype appeared once. CDR3 amino acids: CSAPQLGATYEQYF. The CDR3 DNA reads as TGCAGTGCCCCCCAATTGGGCGCTACCTACGAGCAGTACTTC. The chain joins TRBV20-1 to TRBJ2-7, with D unclear. Per germline, CDR1 DFQATT and CDR2 SNEGSKA (reference sequence). The CDR3 is made up of 14 amino acids. Trimming left V 6 bases short and J 2 bases short, with 17 bases between.

The V gene is TRBV10-3, the J gene TRBJ1-1; D uncertain. Germline lookup yields CDR1 ENHRY and CDR2 SYGVKD. V lost 3 bases to trimming and J lost 4 bases, with 12 bases between them. The CDR3 contains 14 residues. The CDR3 DNA reads TGTGCCATCAGTGATGTGGTCGGATCCACTGAAGCTTTCTTT. Amino acid sequence: CAISDVVGSTEAFF.

The V and J genes are TRBV20-1 and TRBJ2-7, with no clear D. V lost 3 bases and J 3 bases, leaving 9 bases between the germline ends. The CDR3 has 12 amino acids. Germline V gene sequence: CDR1 DFQATT, CDR2 SNEGSKA (reference sequence). CDR3 nucleotide sequence: TGCAGTGCTAGGCCAGGCAACTACGAGCAGTACTTC. Translation: CSARPGNYEQYF.

This clonotype has ten or more counts. This rearrangement joins TRBV2 to TRBJ2-7; weak D call: TRBD1 (5 bases). V shed 7 bases and J shed 6 bases, with 22 bases lying between them. CDR1 and CDR2 (germline): SNHLY, FYNNEI. This CDR3 has 15 amino acids. The CDR3 sequence is CASTAGQVHPSEQYF. CDR3 nucleotide sequence: TGTGCCAGCACGGCAGGGCAAGTCCATCCTTCCGAGCAGTACTTC.

The chain combines TRBV19 with TRBJ1-2, with 7 bases matching TRBD1. The germline gives CDR1 LNHDA, CDR2 SQIVND (reference sequence). The CDR3 runs 13 residues. V trimming: 1 base; J trimming: 6 bases; junction bases outside the gene matches: 2. The CDR3 sequence: CASSIVTGDGYTF. CDR3 DNA sequence: TGTGCCAGTAGTATAGTTACAGGGGATGGCTACACCTTC.

In its sample, this clonotype was seen many times. CDR3 nucleotide sequence: TGCGCCAGCAGCTTGATTGGGGGCCAAGAGACCCAGTACTTC. Its translation is CASSLIGGQETQYF. V is TRBV5-1 and J is TRBJ2-5, with D perhaps given as TRBD1 or TRBD2 (5 bases each). The germline V gene encodes CDR1 SGHRS and CDR2 YFSETQ. Trimming removed 1 base from V and 1 base from J, with 8 bases in between. This CDR3 is 14 amino acids long.

The table lists this clonotype with a few counts. The CDR3 DNA sequence: TGTGCCAGCAGTTTCGCAGGGGGATATGGCTACACCTTC. Translating it yields CASSFAGGYGYTF. This chain connects TRBV12-3 or TRBV12-4 to TRBJ1-2, with 7 nucleotides matching TRBD1. The CDR3 length is 13 residues. V lost 3 bases to trimming and J lost 5 bases; unmatched junction nucleotides: 3.

This clonotype was recorded many times. The chain uses TRBV15 and TRBJ2-3; unclear D gene. From germline, CDR1 is LNHNV and CDR2 YYDKDF (reference sequence). Trimming took off 0 bases at V and 2 bases at J, with 9 bases between the two ends. This CDR3 comprises 15 residues. The CDR3, as DNA: TGTGCCACCAGCAGAGATAAGCATGTCACAGATACGCAGTATTTT. Amino acid sequence: CATSRDKHVTDTQYF.

This clonotype showed up just a few times. The chain recombines TRBV19 with TRBJ1-6, with TRBD1 identical over 7 bases. The germline CDR1 and CDR2 sequences are LNHDA and SQIVND (reference sequence). This CDR3 comprises 13 residues. The V gene end was trimmed by 4 bases and the J gene end by 11 bases; junction bases not matched to a gene: 5. CDR3 sequence reads: CASSSTGATPLHF. The CDR3 DNA reads as TGTGCCAGTAGTAGTACAGGGGCGACACCCCTCCACTTT.

Details on this clonotype: A much larger clone is a single base away; this may be a read error. This sequence joins TRBV11-3 and TRBJ2-7, with TRBD1 matching 8 bases. The CDR3 runs to 15 residues. The germline V gene has CDR1 SGHNT and CDR2 YENEEA. V shed 5 bases, J shed 5 bases, and the junction held 11 bases outside the gene matches. In DNA, the CDR3 is TGTGCCAGCAGCACTACGAGACAGGGGATAAACGAGCAGTACTTC. This codes for CASSTTRQGINEQYF.

Only one count was recorded for this clonotype. The chain couples TRBV29-1 to TRBJ1-4; D is possibly TRBD1 (6 bases). The germline CDR1 and CDR2 sequences are SQVTM and ANQGSEA. The CDR3 sequence is 14 residues long. Trimming took off 5 bases at V and 5 bases at J, with 15 bases between the two ends. CDR3 bases: TGCAGCGTTAGTGGGGCAGGGGTAAATGAAAAACTGTTTTTT. It is translated as CSVSGAGVNEKLFF.

The V gene is TRBV24-1, the J gene TRBJ2-5; no clear D gene. CDR1 is KGHDR and CDR2 is SFDVKD in the germline V gene. Trimming removed 4 bases at V and 5 bases at J, with 16 bases between. The CDR3 runs to 15 residues. The CDR3 DNA reads as TGTGCCACCAGTGAGCCGGGCCGAGGAGAGGAGACCCAGTACTTC. Translation gives CATSEPGRGEETQYF.

In its sample, this clonotype ranks as medium-sized. The rearrangement links TRBV2 to TRBJ1-2; 7 positions agree with TRBD1. The CDR3 contains 12 residues. Germline V gene sequence: CDR1 SNHLY, CDR2 FYNNEI. J was trimmed by 6 bases and V by 11 bases; bases with no gene match: 9. CDR3 sequence reads: CASFGTEHGYTF. DNA of the CDR3: TGTGCCTCCTTTGGGACAGAGCATGGCTACACCTTC.

V and J are TRBV24-1 and TRBJ1-1, with a tentative D call TRBD1 (5 bases). There are 13 residues in the CDR3. V was clipped by 0 bases and J by 13 bases, with 14 bases between them. Germline CDR1 and CDR2: KGHDR and SFDVKD. CDR3 coding DNA: TGTGCCACCAGTGATTTGGCGGGGCAGTCGCGTTTCTTT. Amino acids: CATSDLAGQSRFF.

This clonotype was observed at least ten times. This chain links TRBV19 with TRBJ1-1; 8 bases map to TRBD1. CDR3 length: 15 residues. Trimming took 6 bases from V and 1 from J; bases not matched to a gene: 7. Germline CDR1 is LNHDA and CDR2 is SQIVND (reference sequence). In nucleotides, the CDR3 is TGTGCCAGTAGCCTACAGGGGGTATGGAACACTGAAGCTTTCTTT. Encoded protein: CASSLQGVWNTEAFF. Combining the CDR3 with reference TRBV19 and TRBJ1-1 gives the whole variable domain DGGITQSPKYLFRKEGQNVTLSCEQNLNHDAMYWYRQDPGQGLRLIYYSQIVNDFQKGDIAEGYSVSREKKESFPLTVTSAQKNPTAFYLCASSLQGVWNTEAFFGQGTRLTVV.

This clonotype was recorded at least ten times. This chain links TRBV4-1 with TRBJ2-7; the D is unclear. With 5 bases removed from V and 3 bases from J, the gap between germline ends came to 11 bases. The CDR3 is 13 residues long. The germline V gene has CDR1 MGHRA and CDR2 YSYEKL. This CDR3 reads CASSVPGGYEQYF. Here the CDR3 DNA reads TGCGCCAGCAGCGTCCCGGGCGGCTACGAGCAGTACTTC.

The chain has TRBV10-3 and TRBJ1-6; 8 bases line up with TRBD1. Germline CDR1 reads ENHRY; CDR2 reads SYGVKD. V trimming: 2 bases; J trimming: 7 bases; junction bases outside the gene matches: 4. The length of the CDR3 is 15 residues. The CDR3 loop is CAISESNRGNSPLHF. CDR3 DNA: TGTGCCATCAGTGAGAGTAACAGGGGGAATTCACCCCTCCACTTT.

This clonotype was observed a single time. V and J are TRBV10-3 and TRBJ1-3; tentative D call: TRBD1 (6 bases). Germline V gene lookup returns CDR1 ENHRY and CDR2 SYGVKD. This CDR3 spans 15 amino acids. V shed 5 bases and J shed 2 bases, with 13 bases lying between them. This CDR3 is CAISPAQGAGNTIYF. The DNA of the CDR3 is TGTGCCATCAGTCCAGCACAGGGCGCTGGAAACACCATATATTTT.

The rearrangement uses TRBV10-3 and TRBJ1-6; D gene uncertain. The germline V and J ends were trimmed by 10 bases and 4 bases, with 14 bases remaining between them. The CDR3 totals 14 residues. Germline V CDR1 and CDR2: ENHRY, SYGVKD. The DNA of the CDR3 is TGTGCCAGCAGGTACTCCCAGTATAATTCACCCCTCCACTTT. Its protein is CASRYSQYNSPLHF.

J is TRBJ1-2 and V is TRBV2; 7 bases are shared with TRBD1. The CDR3 is 14 amino acids. The V gene end was trimmed by 1 base and the J gene end by 3 bases; junction bases not matched to a gene: 2. Germline V gives CDR1 SNHLY, CDR2 FYNNEI. CDR3 in DNA: TGTGCCAGCAGTGAAGGGGGGACAGACTATGGCTACACCTTC. Translating gives CASSEGGTDYGYTF.

This clonotype was found many times. The rearrangement uses TRBV27 and TRBJ1-2; D remains ambiguous. Trimming left V 3 bases short and J 6 bases short, with 14 bases between. Germline loops: CDR1 MNHEY, CDR2 SMNVEV (reference sequence). This CDR3 contains 14 residues. CDR3: CASSFGRGFDGYTF. The CDR3 bases are TGTGCCAGCAGTTTCGGACGAGGGTTTGATGGCTACACCTTC.

The chain uses TRBV29-1 and TRBJ2-7; 8 bases align to TRBD1. The trim removed 8 bases at V and 2 bases at J, leaving 8 bases unmatched. Germline V gene sequence: CDR1 SQVTM, CDR2 ANQGSEA. The CDR3 loop spans 13 amino acids. CDR3 coding DNA: TGCAGCATTCAGGGGGCTTATGCCTACGAGCAGTACTTC. Amino acid sequence: CSIQGAYAYEQYF.

The chain links TRBV19 to TRBJ1-5, with 8 bases fitting TRBD1. The V gene's germline CDR1 is LNHDA and CDR2 SQIVND (reference sequence). V shed 4 bases and J 6 bases; nucleotides not matched to a gene: 5. CDR3 length equals 14 residues. The CDR3 spells CASSRRQGLQPQHF. CDR3 nucleotides: TGTGCCAGTAGTAGACGACAGGGGCTTCAGCCCCAGCATTTT.

The rearrangement uses TRBV29-1 and TRBJ1-2; tentatively, D is TRBD1 (5 bases). Germline V gives CDR1 SQVTM, CDR2 ANQGSEA. This CDR3 has 12 amino acids. Trimming removed 6 bases at V and 6 bases at J, with 14 bases between. CDR3 in DNA: TGCAGCGTACCACGGAGACAGCATGGCTACACCTTC. Protein: CSVPRRQHGYTF.

The V call is TRBV24-1, the J call TRBJ2-3; no clear D gene. Germline CDR1 KGHDR, CDR2 SFDVKD. There are 14 residues in the CDR3. Trimming shortened V by 4 bases and J by 2 bases, and 9 bases separated the two germline ends. The CDR3 DNA is TGTGCCACCAGTGAGTATGGGTTCACAGATACGCAGTATTTT. Amino acid sequence: CATSEYGFTDTQYF.

About this clonotype: One end of the junction varies from germline; a read error may be responsible. The V call is TRBV2, the J call TRBJ2-7; D not certain. CDR3 length: 14 amino acids. Germline V gene lookup returns CDR1 SNHLY and CDR2 FYNNEI. The CDR3 bases are TGTGCCAGTAGTGTGAAGCTGGGATTCTACGAGCAGTACTTC. Its protein is CASSVKLGFYEQYF.

This clonotype was seen just once. The chain combines TRBV5-5 with TRBJ2-7; D not certain. Germline CDR1 and CDR2: SGHKS and YYEKEE (reference sequence). Trimming cost V 0 bases and J 3 bases, with 10 bases left between them. CDR3 length: 14 amino acids. In nucleotides, the CDR3 is TGTGCCAGCAGCTTGGGTGGCACCAACTACGAGCAGTACTTC. Protein sequence: CASSLGGTNYEQYF. The full variable domain, rest sourced from reference TRBV5-5 and TRBJ2-7, is DAGVTQSPTHLIKTRGQQVTLRCSPISGHKSVSWYQQVLGQGPQFIFQYYEKEERGRGNFPDRFSARQFPNYSSELNVNALLLGDSALYLCASSLGGTNYEQYFGPGTRLTVT.

The rearrangement uses TRBV27 and TRBJ2-7, with 7 bases fitting TRBD1. Germline V gene data show CDR1 as MNHEY and CDR2 as SMNVEV (reference sequence). The V segment lost 5 bases and the J segment 3 bases; nucleotides outside the gene matches: 13. The CDR3 length is 16 residues. The CDR3 coding sequence is TGTGCCAGCAGTCCACGACAGGGAGAGGGTTACTACGAGCAGTACTTC. This codes for CASSPRQGEGYYEQYF.